This T cell receptor (beta chain) comes out of a study of T cell changes during pregnancy in multiple sclerosis. Assay used: immunoSEQ multiplex PCR; TCRdb lists only in-frame clones, some missing. The sample has fewer than 30,000 clones, about 88% seen once. This TCR came from a female donor with multiple sclerosis, enrolled in a pregnancy study. The source material was CD8+ T cells from peripheral blood mononuclear cells, sampled in the second trimester of pregnancy.

This CDR3 reads CASSESDRESAYEQYF. In DNA form, the CDR3 reads TGCGCCAGCAGTGAGTCAGACAGGGAGTCCGCCTACGAGCAGTACTTC. The gene calls are TRBV10-1 and TRBJ2-7, with 7 bases lining up with TRBD1. V lost 0 bases and J lost 2; bases outside the gene matches: 7. CDR3 length equals 16 residues. The germline V gene has CDR1 WNHNN and CDR2 SYGVQD (reference sequence).